A selection of T cell receptor beta chains follows, all from one sample in a study of blood T cell repertoires in COVID-19. The assay was immunoSEQ multiplex PCR, and TCRdb's table has in-frame clones only and misses some. The sample lists about 230,000 clones; approximately 90% were seen once. Sequences were obtained from peripheral blood. The source is a young woman who had recovered from COVID-19. Each CDR3 is given with its conserved first and last residue. Fields, in order: clone size, V gene, D gene, J gene, CDR3 protein, CDR3 DNA. The D gene is left open where the match is weak. Clone size appears in some rows only: once, few, many, or a class for an expanded clone.

>.|TRBV5-1|.|TRBJ1-1
CASSLAVGENTEAFF
TGCGCCAGCAGCTTGGCCGTCGGGGAGAACACTGAAGCTTTCTTT
>.|TRBV6-5|TRBD2|TRBJ2-1
CASSTPGLGNEQFF
TGTGCCAGCAGTACTCCGGGACTAGGGAATGAGCAGTTCTTC
>.|TRBV2|TRBD1|TRBJ1-1
CASSADRNAEAFF
TGTGCCAGCAGCGCGGACAGGAACGCTGAAGCTTTCTTT
>once|TRBV11-1|TRBD2|TRBJ2-3
CASRIEAGLSTDTQYF
TGTGCCAGCAGAATCGAAGCGGGGCTTAGCACAGATACGCAGTATTTT
>.|TRBV6-5|TRBD1|TRBJ1-2
CASRPQGRKGYTF
TGTGCCAGCAGACCACAGGGGAGGAAAGGCTACACCTTC
>.|TRBV25-1|.|TRBJ1-1
CASSGPGLAFF
TGTGCCAGCAGTGGCCCGGGTTTGGCTTTCTTT
>.|TRBV30|TRBD2|TRBJ2-1
CAWSTLTSGRVGEQFF
TGTGCCTGGAGTACCCTTACTAGCGGGAGGGTCGGTGAGCAGTTCTTC
>once|TRBV4-1|.|TRBJ1-1
CASSQEGVTEAFF
TGCGCCAGCAGCCAAGAAGGGGTTACTGAAGCTTTCTTT
>.|TRBV6-5|.|TRBJ2-7
CASSYSEGHPYEQYF
TGTGCCAGCAGTTACTCAGAGGGACACCCCTACGAGCAGTACTTC
>.|TRBV5-1|TRBD2|TRBJ2-2
CASSSRLAANTGELFF
TGCGCCAGCAGCTCCCGACTAGCGGCGAACACCGGGGAGCTGTTTTTT
>few|TRBV7-9|TRBD2|TRBJ2-7
CASSLVAGVNEQYF
TGTGCCAGCAGCTTAGTAGCGGGAGTAAACGAGCAGTACTTC
>.|TRBV2|TRBD2|TRBJ2-7
CASSSGTSSYEQYF
TGTGCCAGCAGTTCCGGGACTAGCTCCTACGAGCAGTACTTC
>.|TRBV7-9|TRBD2|TRBJ2-7
CASSPGRGRAASYEQYF
TGTGCCAGCAGCCCTGGACGCGGGAGGGCCGCTTCCTACGAGCAGTACTTC
>.|TRBV15|TRBD1|TRBJ2-6
CATSIRDRGLGANVLTF
TGTGCCACCAGCATCCGGGACAGGGGGCTTGGGGCCAACGTCCTGACTTTC
>.|TRBV6-5|.|TRBJ2-5
CASSTFGETQYF
TGTGCCAGCAGCACGTTCGGGGAGACCCAGTACTTC
>once|TRBV11-2|TRBD2|TRBJ2-7
CASSPLRRTRPYEQYF
TGTGCCAGCAGCCCGCTACGTAGGACTAGACCCTACGAGCAGTACTTC
>.|TRBV28|.|TRBJ2-5
CASSLLLGVGETQYF
TGTGCCAGCAGTTTATTATTAGGGGTTGGGGAGACCCAGTACTTC
>medium-sized|TRBV29-1|.|TRBJ1-2
CSVEDRVYGYTF
TGCAGCGTTGAAGACAGGGTCTATGGCTACACCTTC
>.|TRBV14|.|TRBJ1-6
CASSQVHFYSPLHF
TGTGCCAGCAGCCAAGTACATTTCTATTCACCCCTCCACTTT
>.|TRBV7-3|.|TRBJ2-3
CASSLSVLDTQYF
TGTGCCAGCAGCTTATCCGTCCTGGATACGCAGTATTTT
>.|TRBV5-5|TRBD1|TRBJ1-1
CASSPQGWPEAFF
TGTGCCAGCAGCCCACAGGGGTGGCCTGAAGCTTTCTTT
>once|TRBV6-6|TRBD2|TRBJ2-6
CASITSGTGANVLTF
TGTGCCAGCATAACTAGCGGGACCGGGGCCAACGTCCTGACTTTC
>.|TRBV7-9|.|TRBJ2-1
CASRSTDSKPNEQFF
TGTGCCAGCAGGAGCACGGACAGTAAACCCAATGAGCAGTTCTTC
>.|TRBV7-2|TRBD1|TRBJ1-2
CASSFRTGAGYTF
TGTGCCAGCAGCTTCCGGACAGGTGCGGGCTACACCTTC
>.|TRBV9|TRBD2|TRBJ2-5
CASGKGLAGLLGTQYF
TGTGCCAGCGGGAAAGGACTAGCGGGACTCCTTGGGACCCAGTACTTC
>.|TRBV9|TRBD1|TRBJ2-5
CASSVQGATGVETQYF
TGTGCCAGCAGCGTTCAGGGGGCGACGGGAGTAGAGACCCAGTACTTC
>.|TRBV5-4|TRBD1|TRBJ2-5
CATLGDRGNQETQYF
TGTGCCACCCTCGGGGACAGGGGTAACCAAGAGACCCAGTACTTC
>few|TRBV4-1|.|TRBJ1-2
CASSPVGGRGYTF
TGCGCCAGCAGCCCCGTTGGAGGACGCGGCTACACCTTC
>.|TRBV9|.|TRBJ1-1
CASSVVEGLNTEAFF
TGTGCCAGCAGCGTCGTAGAGGGATTGAACACTGAAGCTTTCTTT
>.|TRBV27|.|TRBJ1-6
CASRSQISSYNSPLHF
TGTGCCAGCAGATCCCAGATAAGCTCCTATAATTCACCCCTCCACTTT
>.|TRBV6-2/TRBV6-3|TRBD1|TRBJ1-2
CASSSTGTGVNYGYTF
TGTGCCAGCAGTTCGACCGGGACAGGGGTTAACTATGGCTACACCTTC
>.|TRBV6-1|TRBD2|TRBJ2-7
CASSEVASGRSYEQYF
TGTGCCAGCAGTGAAGTGGCTAGCGGGAGGTCCTACGAGCAGTACTTC
>.|TRBV6-5|.|TRBJ1-2
CASRAAVGGYTF
TGTGCCAGCAGGGCCGCGGTTGGGGGCTACACCTTC
>.|TRBV7-9|TRBD2|TRBJ2-3
CASSRMPAGGRADTQYF
TGTGCCAGCAGCCGAATGCCAGCGGGAGGGAGGGCAGATACGCAGTATTTT
>.|TRBV10-1|.|TRBJ2-7
CASKKWTPGREQYF
TGCGCCAGCAAAAAGTGGACGCCTGGGAGGGAGCAGTACTTC
>.|TRBV29-1|.|TRBJ2-3
CTSDGGVADTQYF
TGCACCTCTGACGGAGGGGTTGCAGATACGCAGTATTTT
>.|TRBV11-2|.|TRBJ1-2
CASSRQGQRANYGYTF
TGTGCCAGCAGCCGACAAGGACAGCGAGCTAACTATGGCTACACCTTC
>.|TRBV2|TRBD2|TRBJ2-1
CASSDYGLASYNEQFF
TGTGCCAGCAGTGATTACGGACTAGCATCCTACAATGAGCAGTTCTTC
>.|TRBV4-1|TRBD1|TRBJ1-1
CASSQWTGVEAFF
TGCGCCAGCAGCCAATGGACAGGGGTTGAAGCTTTCTTT